This TCR beta chain comes out of a study of T cells after yellow fever vaccination. Synthesis of TCR cDNA relied on 5'RACE template switching, which attached a universal primer site and UMIs. Using its own MiXCR run on the 5' RACE reads, TCRdb lists one record per CDR3 protein. The sample lists around 250,000 distinct CDR3 sequences, about 5.2% occurring once. Whole-study results and caveats: Abundant contaminating clonotypes from the bulk population could appear in FACS-sorted repertoires. Detected again after the booster were most primary-vaccination clones, at 96% CD4 and 88% CD8. Weaker in magnitude, the secondary response showed a faster peak on day 5 versus 15.

With respect to this clonotype: Its target is unknown.

The ends lost 7 bases at V and 5 bases at J; junction bases unmatched: 9. Germline assignment: CDR1 ENHRY and CDR2 SYGVKD. The CDR3 runs 15 residues. This sequence joins TRBV10-3 and TRBJ2-5, with 11 bases that match TRBD2. Specimen: CD4+ T cells sorted from PBMCs, collected on the day of the yellow fever booster vaccination. This receptor was obtained from a young man who received the YFV17D yellow fever vaccine. The CDR3 reads CAITISGGAGETQYF. CDR3 DNA sequence: TGTGCCATCACCATTAGCGGGGGGGCTGGGGAGACCCAGTACTTC.